The 18 T cell receptor beta chains presented below share a single source sample, sequenced in a study of blood T cells in healthy people across ages. A second PCR of roughly 7 to 11 cycles used a sample-barcoded 5' primer and a J-beta primer mix. TCRdb processed the 5' RACE reads anew with MiXCR; each CDR3 protein has one entry. In the table there are about 1,500,000 distinct CDR3 sequences, 28% of which are singletons. Sequenced material: blood. All receptors come from a woman in her twenties or thirties in good health.

The rearrangement joins TRBV7-9 to TRBJ2-5, with TRBD2 matching over 10 bases. This CDR3 is 16 amino acids long. Germline trimming cut 5 bases from V and 6 bases from J; bases unmatched to any gene: 12. Germline lookup yields CDR1 SEHNR and CDR2 FQNEAQ (reference sequence). DNA for the CDR3: TGTGCCAGCAGCCAAAGGGTCGGGACTAGCGAAAAGACCCAGTACTTC. Translation: CASSQRVGTSEKTQYF.

The V gene is TRBV20-1, the J gene TRBJ2-3; 8 nucleotides align to TRBD2. Trimming took 0 bases from V and 4 from J; bases not matched to a gene: 9. The CDR3 loop spans 16 amino acids. CDR1 and CDR2 from the germline V gene are DFQATT and SNEGSKA (reference sequence). CDR3: CSARDPRGRRPDTQYF. The CDR3 DNA sequence: TGCAGTGCTAGAGATCCCCGCGGGAGGAGGCCAGATACGCAGTATTTT.

This clonotype was observed a handful of times. J is TRBJ2-7 and V is TRBV7-9, with D tentatively TRBD1 (6 bases). The CDR3 totals 15 residues. Germline V gene sequence: CDR1 SEHNR, CDR2 FQNEAQ (reference sequence). V was pared by 3 bases and J by 0 bases, with 12 bases between. CDR3 bases: TGTGCCAGCAGCTTGGCAGGGGTTAACTCCTACGAGCAGTACTTC. Translated: CASSLAGVNSYEQYF.

This clonotype was seen a handful of times. The chain couples TRBV7-2 to TRBJ2-2; tentatively, D is TRBD1 (6 bases). The V end was cut by 5 bases, the J end by 5 bases, with 12 bases between. Germline V gene data show CDR1 as SGHTA and CDR2 as FQGNSA. The length of the CDR3 is 14 residues. The CDR3 protein is CASSTQGQTGELFF. The CDR3 DNA sequence: TGTGCCAGCAGCACCCAGGGGCAGACCGGGGAGCTGTTTTTT.

Comment on this clonotype: An end of the junction differs from the germline gene, which may be a read error. This chain uses TRBV2 with TRBJ2-3, with D maybe TRBD2 (5 bases). CDR1 and CDR2 (germline): SNHLY, FYNNEI. This CDR3 region has 17 residues. CDR3 residues: CASSEALPGSSTETQYF. CDR3 nucleotides: TGTGCCAGCAGTGAAGCGCTTCCTGGGTCTAGCACAGAGACGCAGTATTTT. Filled out from reference TRBV2 and TRBJ2-3, the complete variable domain reads EPEVTQTPSHQVTQMGQEVILRCVPISNHLYFYWYRQILGQKVEFLVSFYNNEISEKSEIFDDQFSVERPDGSNFTLKIRSTKLEDSAMYFCASSEALPGSSTETQYFGPGTRLTVL.

This clonotype was detected a few times. This chain links TRBV28 with TRBJ2-4, with D possibly called TRBD1 or TRBD2 (6 bases each). The tail of the sequence fits TRBJ2-7 better, so the J call may be wrong. The CDR3 has 15 residues. Germline assignment: CDR1 MDHEN and CDR2 SYDVKM. CDR3 DNA: TGTGCCAGCAGTTTAGGGGGGCCGTTCGTGTCCGAGCAGTACTTC. Its translation is CASSLGGPFVSEQYF.

Comment on this clonotype: At one of its ends the junction is not consistent with the germline gene, which may arise from a read error. This chain connects TRBV7-2 to TRBJ1-5, with D perhaps matching TRBD1 (5 bases). The CDR3 loop spans 14 amino acids. CDR1 SGHTA and CDR2 FQGNSA come from the germline V gene. The CDR3 here is CASSLQGGRQPRHF. In DNA form, the CDR3 reads TGTGCCAGCAGCTTGCAGGGTGGGCGTCAGCCCCGGCATTTT.

This clonotype was picked up a small number of times. The chain uses TRBV18 and TRBJ1-6; D unclear. Between the trimmed V and J ends, which lost 5 bases and 5 bases, there was a span of 7 bases. There are 13 residues in the CDR3. CDR1 and CDR2 from the germline V gene are KGHSH and LQKENI. CDR3 loop: CASSEEDNSPLHF. DNA of the CDR3: TGTGCCAGCTCAGAAGAAGATAATTCACCCCTCCACTTT.

This clonotype was recorded a few times. The J gene is TRBJ2-1, the V gene TRBV21-1; the table's TRBD2 call for D was not verified on the DNA. TRBV21-1 is tagged as a pseudogene. This CDR3 has 15 amino acids. CDR3 amino acids: CASSIELADYNEQFF. The CDR3 nucleotides are TGTGCCAGCAGCATAGAACTAGCGGACTACAATGAGCAGTTCTTC.

Regarding this clonotype: This sequence may be a read error, since a much larger clone differs from it by one base. The chain is built from TRBV6-5 and TRBJ2-5; no definite D call. Trimming removed 7 bases from V and 5 bases from J, with 8 bases in between. This CDR3 comprises 11 residues. The germline V gene has CDR1 MNHEY and CDR2 SVGAGI. The DNA of the CDR3 is TGTGCCAGCAACCTTCGGGAGACCCAGTACTTC. It encodes CASNLRETQYF.

Concerning this clonotype: This may arise from a read error, as a much more abundant clone is one base away. V is TRBV9 and J is TRBJ2-4, with D perhaps TRBD2 (5 bases). The CDR3 covers 14 residues. Trimming pared 6 bases from V and 8 bases from J, leaving 18 bases between. Germline values: CDR1 SGDLS, CDR2 YYNGEE. CDR3 sequence (DNA): TGTGCCAGCAACACTTCGGGATCGTCGGACATTCAGTACTTC. Translating it yields CASNTSGSSDIQYF.

The chain combines TRBV7-6 with TRBJ1-4, with D perhaps matching TRBD1 (5 bases). V dropped 0 bases and J dropped 3 bases, with 8 bases sitting between them. Per the germline V gene, CDR1 is SGHVS and CDR2 is FNYEAQ. This CDR3 contains 15 residues. CDR3 protein: CASSLAARANEKLFF. CDR3 nucleotides: TGTGCCAGCAGCTTAGCTGCCAGGGCTAATGAAAAACTGTTTTTT.

This clonotype was recorded many times. V and J are TRBV27 and TRBJ2-1; 9 nucleotides match TRBD2. V was clipped by 8 bases and J by 6 bases; unmatched bases: 14. Germline CDR1 is MNHEY and CDR2 is SMNVEV (reference sequence). This CDR3 spans 16 amino acids. Here the CDR3 reads CASGWISGRQSNEQFF. The CDR3 bases are TGTGCCAGCGGCTGGATTAGCGGGAGACAGTCCAATGAGCAGTTCTTC.

Note on this clonotype: This likely comes from a read error, as the CDR3 has no conserved phenylalanine or tryptophan at its end. V gene TRBV7-6 combines with J gene TRBJ2-3; TRBD1 might be the D (5 bases). The germline CDR1 and CDR2 sequences are SGHVS and FNYEAQ. V was pared by 4 bases and J by 1 base, with 12 bases between. The CDR3 spans 15 residues. The CDR3 is CASSSNRFRTDTQYC. DNA of the CDR3: TGTGCCAGCAGCTCCAACAGGTTCCGCACAGATACGCAGTATTGT.

This clonotype was counted ten times or more. This sequence joins TRBV20-1 and TRBJ2-4; D not resolved. The CDR3 covers 11 residues. CDR1 and CDR2 (germline): DFQATT, SNEGSKA (reference sequence). V shed 4 bases and J shed 6 bases, with 7 bases lying between them. CDR3 residues: CSAIGRNIQYF. The CDR3 DNA reads TGCAGTGCTATCGGCAGAAACATTCAGTACTTC.

This clonotype was seen more than once but under ten times. V gene TRBV10-3 combines with J gene TRBJ2-1, with TRBD2 matching over 7 bases. V lost 7 bases, J lost 6 bases, and 6 bases stayed unmatched. Germline values: CDR1 ENHRY, CDR2 SYGVKD. This CDR3 spans 13 amino acids. The CDR3 spells CAIKGAGLNEQFF. The CDR3 DNA reads TGTGCCATCAAGGGAGCGGGGCTCAATGAGCAGTTCTTC.

This clonotype was counted ten times or more. The chain carries TRBV6-5 and TRBJ2-3; the D gene is possibly TRBD1 (6 bases). This CDR3 is 13 amino acids long. V lost 6 bases and J lost 0, with 7 bases in between. Germline V CDR1 and CDR2: MNHEY, SVGAGI. The DNA of the CDR3 is TGTGCCAGCAGGGACAGTAGCACAGATACGCAGTATTTT. This encodes CASRDSSTDTQYF.

The chain combines TRBV14 with TRBJ2-4, with TRBD1 identical over 9 bases. Gene TRBJ2-7 matches the end of the DNA better, so the J call may be wrong. The length of the CDR3 is 15 residues. Per the germline V gene, CDR1 is SGHDN and CDR2 is FVKESK. This CDR3 reads CASSLQSGQGTEQYF. CDR3 DNA: TGTGCCAGCAGCCTTCAGTCGGGACAGGGAACCGAGCAGTACTTC.